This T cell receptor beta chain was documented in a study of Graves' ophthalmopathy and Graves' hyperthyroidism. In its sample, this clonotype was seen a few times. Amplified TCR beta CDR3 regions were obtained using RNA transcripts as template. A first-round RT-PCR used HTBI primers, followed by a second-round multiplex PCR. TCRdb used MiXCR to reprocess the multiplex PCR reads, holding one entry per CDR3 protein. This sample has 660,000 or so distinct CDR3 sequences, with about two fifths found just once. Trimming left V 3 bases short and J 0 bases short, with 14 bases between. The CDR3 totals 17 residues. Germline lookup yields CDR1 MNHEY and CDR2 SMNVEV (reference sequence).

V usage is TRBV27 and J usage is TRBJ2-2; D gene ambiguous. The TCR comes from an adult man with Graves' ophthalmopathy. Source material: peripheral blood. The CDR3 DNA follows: TGTGCCAGCAGTTTGAGTCGGGCGGTCGCGAACACCGGGGAGCTGTTTTTT. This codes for CASSLSRAVANTGELFF.